The 14 T cell receptor beta chains below were found in one sample sequenced in a study of blood T cell repertoires in COVID-19. TCRdb keeps only in-frame clones here, not all; method: immunoSEQ multiplex PCR. The data hold about 99,000 clones, with about four fifths observed a single time. The sample taken for sequencing was peripheral blood. The receptor set was obtained from a woman of 80 years or more with active or convalescent COVID-19.

The rearrangement joins TRBV2 to TRBJ1-2; weak D call: TRBD1 (6 bases). The CDR3 sequence is 17 residues long. Trimming took off 6 bases at V and 4 bases at J, with 24 bases between the two ends. Germline V gene lookup returns CDR1 SNHLY and CDR2 FYNNEI. CDR3 amino acids: CASRVRGGWTDSYGYTF. The CDR3 DNA reads TGTGCCAGCAGGGTCAGGGGTGGTTGGACGGATAGCTATGGCTACACCTTC. Drawing the rest from reference TRBV2 and TRBJ1-2, the complete variable domain is EPEVTQTPSHQVTQMGQEVILRCVPISNHLYFYWYRQILGQKVEFLVSFYNNEISEKSEIFDDQFSVERPDGSNFTLKIRSTKLEDSAMYFCASRVRGGWTDSYGYTFGSGTRLTVV.

This rearrangement joins TRBV9 to TRBJ2-2, with D possibly TRBD2 on 6 matching bases. V was shortened by 0 bases and J by 5 bases, with 11 bases between the two germline ends. The CDR3 consists of 15 residues. Germline CDR1 is SGDLS and CDR2 is YYNGEE. CDR3 nucleotide sequence: TGTGCCAGCAGCGTAGCCCCGGAGGGGACCGGGGAGCTGTTTTTT. It is translated as CASSVAPEGTGELFF.

The chain uses TRBV2 and TRBJ2-1; D call uncertain. The CDR3 sequence is 14 residues long. From germline, CDR1 is SNHLY and CDR2 FYNNEI. V was cut by 1 base and J by 3 bases, with 7 bases left in between. The CDR3 loop is CASSEGPVYNEQFF. For the CDR3, the DNA is TGTGCCAGCAGTGAAGGGCCCGTCTACAATGAGCAGTTCTTC.

In regard to this clone: Within the sample, other DNA sequences also encode this same CDR3. J is TRBJ2-5 and V is TRBV7-9; TRBD2 agrees at 9 bases. The CDR3 totals 15 residues. J gave up 5 bases and V 5 bases, and 9 bases lay outside the gene matches. Germline V lookup: CDR1 SEHNR, CDR2 FQNEAQ (reference sequence). This chain's CDR3 is CASSNSGSRGETQYF. Here the CDR3 DNA reads TGTGCCAGCAGCAATAGCGGGAGTCGCGGGGAGACCCAGTACTTC.

The gene calls are TRBV4-1 and TRBJ2-1, with 7 bases identical to TRBD1. Trimming cost V 0 bases and J 7 bases; bases outside gene matches: 12. Germline CDR1 MGHRA, CDR2 YSYEKL. CDR3 length: 17 amino acids. CDR3 sequence reads: CASSQDMGQILTNEQFF. The CDR3 bases are TGCGCCAGCAGCCAAGATATGGGACAGATATTAACAAATGAGCAGTTCTTC.

The chain recombines TRBV6-5 with TRBJ2-7, with 12 nucleotides matching TRBD2. The CDR3 length is 15 residues. Germline V CDR1 and CDR2: MNHEY, SVGAGI. J gave up 7 bases and V 0 bases, and 4 bases lay outside the gene matches. This chain's CDR3 is CASSYSTSGRREQYF. CDR3 bases: TGTGCCAGCAGTTACTCGACTAGCGGGAGACGGGAGCAGTACTTC.

The rearrangement joins TRBV2 to TRBJ1-6; weak D call: TRBD1 (6 bases). V shed 3 bases and J shed 5 bases, with 11 bases lying between them. The CDR3 is 15 residues long. Per the germline V gene, CDR1 is SNHLY and CDR2 is FYNNEI. The CDR3 is CASSDRGRNNSPLHF. DNA for the CDR3: TGTGCCAGCAGTGACAGGGGACGGAATAATTCACCCCTCCACTTT.

The J gene is TRBJ2-3, the V gene TRBV7-2, with 13 bases that match TRBD2. Trimming cost V 8 bases and J 5 bases; bases outside gene matches: 10. The germline CDR1 and CDR2 sequences are SGHTA and FQGNSA. This CDR3 comprises 16 residues. The CDR3 reads CASEGLAGRARDTQYF. CDR3 nucleotide sequence: TGTGCCAGCGAGGGACTAGCGGGGAGGGCGAGAGATACGCAGTATTTT.

Turning to this clone: A junction boundary mismatches the germline segment, possibly from a read error. The CDR3 DNA reads as TGTGCCAGCAGCCAACGGGTAGAAGATACGCAGTATTTT. Its protein is CASSQRVEDTQYF. This chain uses TRBV5-1 with TRBJ2-3; unclear D gene. The germline gives CDR1 SGHRS, CDR2 YFSETQ. CDR3 length: 13 amino acids.

This chain connects TRBV7-2 to TRBJ2-2; no definite D call. The ends were cut back, 8 bases at V and 0 bases at J, with 10 bases in the middle. CDR1 is SGHTA, CDR2 FQGNSA, per germline. CDR3 length: 14 residues. The CDR3 DNA reads as TGTGCCAGCGCTCAGAACCCGAACACCGGGGAGCTGTTTTTT. It translates to CASAQNPNTGELFF.

The J gene is TRBJ2-3, the V gene TRBV7-2; 9 positions agree with TRBD2. Looked up from germline, CDR1 is SGHTA and CDR2 is FQGNSA. The ends lost 5 bases at V and 3 bases at J; junction bases unmatched: 12. This CDR3 region has 17 residues. The CDR3, as DNA: TGTGCCAGCAGCCGTTTCAGGACTAGCGAGAGAACAGATACGCAGTATTTT. Translation: CASSRFRTSERTDTQYF.

The rearrangement joins TRBV10-2 to TRBJ2-1; 14 bases map to TRBD2. The CDR3 length is 15 residues. From germline, CDR1 is WSHSY and CDR2 SAAADI. Trimming at V came to 8 bases and at J to 1 base, leaving 1 base not matched to a gene. The CDR3 DNA is TGCGCCAGCGGACTAGCGGGAGGATCCTACAATGAGCAGTTCTTC. Translating it yields CASGLAGGSYNEQFF.

V is TRBV7-3 and J is TRBJ2-5; 8 positions agree with TRBD1. The V gene end was trimmed by 5 bases and the J gene end by 2 bases; junction bases not matched to a gene: 1. The germline V gene encodes CDR1 SGHTA and CDR2 FQGTGA. The CDR3 is 13 amino acids. The CDR3: CASSRTGQETQYF. The CDR3 nucleotides read TGTGCCAGCAGCCGGACAGGGCAAGAGACCCAGTACTTC.

The V call is TRBV18, the J call TRBJ1-6; TRBD1 matches at 10 bases. V lost 5 bases and J lost 9; bases outside the gene matches: 10. Germline V gene sequence: CDR1 KGHSH, CDR2 LQKENI. The CDR3 runs 16 residues. CDR3 loop: CASSRLEGQGSSPLHF. CDR3 sequence (DNA): TGTGCCAGCTCAAGACTGGAGGGACAGGGGAGTTCACCCCTCCACTTT. Using reference TRBV18 and TRBJ1-6 for the parts outside the CDR3, the full variable domain is NAGVMQNPRHLVRRRGQEARLRCSPMKGHSHVYWYRQLPEEGLKFMVYLQKENIIDESGMPKERFSAEFPKEGPSILRIQQVVRGDSAAYFCASSRLEGQGSSPLHFGNGTRLTVT.